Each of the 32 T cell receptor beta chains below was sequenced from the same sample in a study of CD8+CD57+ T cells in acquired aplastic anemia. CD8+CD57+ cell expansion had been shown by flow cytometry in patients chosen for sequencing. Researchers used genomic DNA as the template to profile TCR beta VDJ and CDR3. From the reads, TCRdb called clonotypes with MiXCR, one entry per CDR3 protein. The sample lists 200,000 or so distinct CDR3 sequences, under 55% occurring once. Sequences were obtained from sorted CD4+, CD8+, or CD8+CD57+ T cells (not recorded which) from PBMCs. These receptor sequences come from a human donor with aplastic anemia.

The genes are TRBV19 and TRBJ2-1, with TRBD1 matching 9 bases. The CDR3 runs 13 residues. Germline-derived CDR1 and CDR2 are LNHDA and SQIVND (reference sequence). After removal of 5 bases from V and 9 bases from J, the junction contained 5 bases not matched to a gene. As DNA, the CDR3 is TGTGCCAGTAGTCAACAGGGGGCTGGTGAGCAGTTCTTC. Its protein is CASSQQGAGEQFF.

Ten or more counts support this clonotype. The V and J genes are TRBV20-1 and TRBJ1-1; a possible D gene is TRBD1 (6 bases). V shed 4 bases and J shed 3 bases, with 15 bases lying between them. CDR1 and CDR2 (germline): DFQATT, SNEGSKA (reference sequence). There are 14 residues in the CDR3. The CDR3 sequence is CSAKTGGGDTEAFF. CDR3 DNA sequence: TGCAGTGCTAAGACAGGTGGAGGGGACACTGAAGCTTTCTTT.

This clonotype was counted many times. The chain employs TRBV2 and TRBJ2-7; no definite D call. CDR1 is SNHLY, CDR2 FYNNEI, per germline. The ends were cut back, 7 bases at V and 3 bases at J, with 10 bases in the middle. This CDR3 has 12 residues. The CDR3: CASKVGGYEQYF. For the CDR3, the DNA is TGTGCCAGCAAAGTAGGCGGCTACGAGCAGTACTTC.

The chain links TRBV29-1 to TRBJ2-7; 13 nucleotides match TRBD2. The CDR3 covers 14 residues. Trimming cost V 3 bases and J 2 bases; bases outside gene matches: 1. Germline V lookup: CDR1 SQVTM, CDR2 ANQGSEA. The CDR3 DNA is TGCAGCGTTGAGACTAGCGGGGGGACCTACGAGCAGTACTTC. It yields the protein CSVETSGGTYEQYF.

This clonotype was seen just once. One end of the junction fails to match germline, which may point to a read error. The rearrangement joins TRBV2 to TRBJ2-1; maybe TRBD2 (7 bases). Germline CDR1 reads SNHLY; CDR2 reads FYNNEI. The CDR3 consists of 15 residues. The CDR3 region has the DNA TGTGCCAGGGGGGGGGGGGGGGGGCGGGCGGGTGAGCAGCTCTTC. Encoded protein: CARGGGGGRAGEQLF.

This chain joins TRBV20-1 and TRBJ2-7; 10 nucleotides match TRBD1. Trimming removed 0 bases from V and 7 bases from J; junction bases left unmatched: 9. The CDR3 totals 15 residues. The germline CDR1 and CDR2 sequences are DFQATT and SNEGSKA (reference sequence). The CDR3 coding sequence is TGCAGTGCTAGAGAAGGGACAGGGGATTCGGGGGAGCAGTACTTC. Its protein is CSAREGTGDSGEQYF.

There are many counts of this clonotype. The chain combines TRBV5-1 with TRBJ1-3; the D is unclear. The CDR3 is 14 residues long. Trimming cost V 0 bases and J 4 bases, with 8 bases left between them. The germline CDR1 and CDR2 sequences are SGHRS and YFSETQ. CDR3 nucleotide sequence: TGCGCCAGCAGCTTGGGGGTGGAGGGAAACACCATATATTTT. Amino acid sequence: CASSLGVEGNTIYF.

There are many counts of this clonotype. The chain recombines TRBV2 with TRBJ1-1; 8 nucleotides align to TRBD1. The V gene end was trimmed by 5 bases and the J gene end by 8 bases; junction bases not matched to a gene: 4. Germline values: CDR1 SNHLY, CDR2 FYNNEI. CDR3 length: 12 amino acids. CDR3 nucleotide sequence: TGTGCCAGCAGTCGACAGGGGTGGGAAGCTTTCTTT. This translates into CASSRQGWEAFF. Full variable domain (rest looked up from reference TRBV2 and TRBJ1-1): EPEVTQTPSHQVTQMGQEVILRCVPISNHLYFYWYRQILGQKVEFLVSFYNNEISEKSEIFDDQFSVERPDGSNFTLKIRSTKLEDSAMYFCASSRQGWEAFFGQGTRLTVV.

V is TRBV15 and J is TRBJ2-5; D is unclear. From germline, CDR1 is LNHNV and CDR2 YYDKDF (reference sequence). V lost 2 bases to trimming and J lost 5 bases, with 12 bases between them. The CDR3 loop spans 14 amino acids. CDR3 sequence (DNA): TGTGCCACCAGCAGAACCGGAGTGGAGGAGACCCAGTACTTC. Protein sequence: CATSRTGVEETQYF.

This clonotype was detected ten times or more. CDR3 residues: CASSSRRELGDTQYF. CDR3 sequence (DNA): TGTGCCAGTAGTTCTCGCAGGGAGTTGGGAGATACGCAGTATTTT. The chain joins TRBV19 to TRBJ2-3; either TRBD1 or TRBD2 may supply D (5 bases each). Trimming left V 5 bases short and J 5 bases short, with 17 bases between. The CDR3 spans 15 residues. Germline assignment: CDR1 LNHDA and CDR2 SQIVND (reference sequence).

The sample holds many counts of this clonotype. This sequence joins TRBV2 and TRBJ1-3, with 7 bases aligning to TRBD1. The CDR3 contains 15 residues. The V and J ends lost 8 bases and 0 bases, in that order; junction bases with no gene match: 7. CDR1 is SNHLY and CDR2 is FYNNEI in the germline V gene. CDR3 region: CASSSRGISGNTIYF. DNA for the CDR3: TGTGCCAGCTCCAGCAGGGGGATCTCTGGAAACACCATATATTTT.

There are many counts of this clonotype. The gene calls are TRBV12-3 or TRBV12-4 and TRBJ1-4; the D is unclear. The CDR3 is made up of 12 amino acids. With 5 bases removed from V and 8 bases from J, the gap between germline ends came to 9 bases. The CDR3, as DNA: TGTGCCAGCAGTCGTACGAGAGAAAAACTGTTTTTT. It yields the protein CASSRTREKLFF.

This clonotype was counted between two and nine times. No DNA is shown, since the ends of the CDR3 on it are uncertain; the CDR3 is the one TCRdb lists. CDR3 residues: CASSQQGGEEQYFGPGYTF. J is TRBJ1-2 and V is TRBV19; whether TRBD1, the table's D call, matches the DNA was not checked. The CDR3 is 19 amino acids in total, end residues counted. CDR1 LNHDA and CDR2 SQIVND come from the germline V gene (reference sequence).

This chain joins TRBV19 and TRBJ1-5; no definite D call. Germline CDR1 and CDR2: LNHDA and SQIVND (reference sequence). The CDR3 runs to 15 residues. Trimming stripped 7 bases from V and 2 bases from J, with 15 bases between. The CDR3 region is CASKKESAGNQPQHF. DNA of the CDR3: TGTGCCAGTAAGAAGGAGTCGGCGGGCAATCAGCCCCAGCATTTT.

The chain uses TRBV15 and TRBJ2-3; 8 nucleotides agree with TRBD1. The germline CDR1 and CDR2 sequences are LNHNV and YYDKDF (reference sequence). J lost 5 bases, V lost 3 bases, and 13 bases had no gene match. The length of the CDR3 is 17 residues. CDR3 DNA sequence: TGTGCCACCAGCAGTCCCCTCGGACAGGGCGGTCGAGATACGCAGTATTTT. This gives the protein CATSSPLGQGGRDTQYF.

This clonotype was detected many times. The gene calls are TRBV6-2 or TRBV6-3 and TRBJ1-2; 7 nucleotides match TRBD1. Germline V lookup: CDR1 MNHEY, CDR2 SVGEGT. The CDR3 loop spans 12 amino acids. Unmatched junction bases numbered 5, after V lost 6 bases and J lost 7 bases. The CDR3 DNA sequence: TGTGCCAGCAGCAGGACAGGCATTGGCTACACCTTC. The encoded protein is CASSRTGIGYTF.

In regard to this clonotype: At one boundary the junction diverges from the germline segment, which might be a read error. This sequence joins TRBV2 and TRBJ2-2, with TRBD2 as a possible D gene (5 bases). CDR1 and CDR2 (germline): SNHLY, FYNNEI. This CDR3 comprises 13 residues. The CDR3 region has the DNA TGTGCCAGCAGTGAAATGAACACCGGGGAGCTGTCTTGG. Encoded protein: CASSEMNTGELSW.

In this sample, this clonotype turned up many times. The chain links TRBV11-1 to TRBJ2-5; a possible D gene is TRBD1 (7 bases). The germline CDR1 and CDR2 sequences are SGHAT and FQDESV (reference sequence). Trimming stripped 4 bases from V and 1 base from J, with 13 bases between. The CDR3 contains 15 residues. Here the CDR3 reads CASSSRDSLQETQYF. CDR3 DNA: TGTGCCAGCAGCTCGCGGGACAGCCTCCAAGAGACCCAGTACTTC.

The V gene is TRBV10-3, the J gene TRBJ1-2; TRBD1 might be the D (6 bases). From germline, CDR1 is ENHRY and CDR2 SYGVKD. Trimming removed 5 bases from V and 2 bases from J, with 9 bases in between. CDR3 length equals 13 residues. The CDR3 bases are TGTGCCATCAGTCAGGACAGAAACTATGGCTACACCTTC. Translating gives CAISQDRNYGYTF.

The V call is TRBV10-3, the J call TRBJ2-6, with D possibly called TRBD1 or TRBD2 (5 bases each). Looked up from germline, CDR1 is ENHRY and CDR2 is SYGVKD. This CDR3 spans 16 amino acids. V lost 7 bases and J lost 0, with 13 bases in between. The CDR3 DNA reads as TGTGCCATCAAAGGGGAGTCGGGCTCTGGGGCCAACGTCCTGACTTTC. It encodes CAIKGESGSGANVLTF.

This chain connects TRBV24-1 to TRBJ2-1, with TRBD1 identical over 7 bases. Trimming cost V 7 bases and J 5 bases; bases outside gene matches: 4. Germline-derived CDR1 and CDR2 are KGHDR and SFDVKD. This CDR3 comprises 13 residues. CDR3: CATRDRLDNEQFF. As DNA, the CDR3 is TGTGCCACCAGGGACAGGCTCGACAATGAGCAGTTCTTC.

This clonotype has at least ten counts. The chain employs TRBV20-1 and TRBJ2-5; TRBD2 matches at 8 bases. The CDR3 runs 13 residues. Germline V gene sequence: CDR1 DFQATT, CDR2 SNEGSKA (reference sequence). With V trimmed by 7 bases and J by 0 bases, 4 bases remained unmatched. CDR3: CSVRGGHQETQYF. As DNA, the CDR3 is TGCAGTGTCCGCGGGGGGCACCAAGAGACCCAGTACTTC.

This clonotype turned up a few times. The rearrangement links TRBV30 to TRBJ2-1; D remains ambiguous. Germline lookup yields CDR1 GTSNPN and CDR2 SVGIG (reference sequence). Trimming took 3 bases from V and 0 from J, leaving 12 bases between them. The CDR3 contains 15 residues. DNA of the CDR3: TGTGCCTGGAGCCGAACTCCCAGCTCCTACAATGAGCAGTTCTTC. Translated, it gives CAWSRTPSSYNEQFF.

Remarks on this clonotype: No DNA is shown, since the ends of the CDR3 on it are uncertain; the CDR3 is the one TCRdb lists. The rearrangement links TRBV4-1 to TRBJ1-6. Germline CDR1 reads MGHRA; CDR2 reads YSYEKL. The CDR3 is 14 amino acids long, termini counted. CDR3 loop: CASSQDTFGSPLHF.

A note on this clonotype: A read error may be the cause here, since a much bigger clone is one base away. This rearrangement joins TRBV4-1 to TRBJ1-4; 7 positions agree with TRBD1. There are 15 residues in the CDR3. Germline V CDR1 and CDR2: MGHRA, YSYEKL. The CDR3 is CASSLAGGTSEKLFF. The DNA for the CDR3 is TGCGCCAGCAGCCTTGCAGGGGGTACTAGTGAAAAACTGTTTTTT.

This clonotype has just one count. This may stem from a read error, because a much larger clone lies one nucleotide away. The chain's CDR3 is CASIPGGLPGADVLTF. CDR3 sequence (DNA): TGTGCCAGCATTCCTGGAGGCTTGCCTGGGGCCGACGTCCTGACTTTC. The chain uses TRBV12-3 or TRBV12-4 and TRBJ2-6, with D perhaps given as TRBD1 or TRBD2 (5 bases each). The CDR3 spans 16 residues.

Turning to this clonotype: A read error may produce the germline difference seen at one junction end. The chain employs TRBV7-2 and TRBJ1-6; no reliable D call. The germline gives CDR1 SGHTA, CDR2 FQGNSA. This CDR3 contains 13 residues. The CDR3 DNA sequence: TGCGCCAGCAGCCAAGATCGATATTCACCCCTCCACTTT. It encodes CASSQDRYSPLHF.

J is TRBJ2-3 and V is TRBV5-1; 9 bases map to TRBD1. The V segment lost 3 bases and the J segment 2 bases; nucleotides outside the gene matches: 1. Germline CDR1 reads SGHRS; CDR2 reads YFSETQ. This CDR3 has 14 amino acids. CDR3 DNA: TGCGCCAGCAGCTGGGACAGGGCCACAGATACGCAGTATTTT. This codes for CASSWDRATDTQYF. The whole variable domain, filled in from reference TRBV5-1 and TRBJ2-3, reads KAGVTQTPRYLIKTRGQQVTLSCSPISGHRSVSWYQQTPGQGLQFLFEYFSETQRNKGNFPGRFSGRQFSNSRSEMNVSTLELGDSALYLCASSWDRATDTQYFGPGTRLTVL.

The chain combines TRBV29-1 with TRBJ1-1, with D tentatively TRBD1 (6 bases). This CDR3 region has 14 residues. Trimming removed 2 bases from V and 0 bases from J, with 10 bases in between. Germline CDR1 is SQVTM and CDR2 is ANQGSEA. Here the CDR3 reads CSVEQGRVNTEAFF. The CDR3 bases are TGCAGCGTTGAACAGGGGAGGGTGAACACTGAAGCTTTCTTT.

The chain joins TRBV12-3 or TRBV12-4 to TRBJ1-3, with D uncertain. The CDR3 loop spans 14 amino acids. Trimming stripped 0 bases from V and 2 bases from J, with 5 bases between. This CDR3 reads CASSLASPGNTIYF. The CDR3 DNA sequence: TGTGCCAGCAGTTTAGCTAGCCCTGGAAACACCATATATTTT.

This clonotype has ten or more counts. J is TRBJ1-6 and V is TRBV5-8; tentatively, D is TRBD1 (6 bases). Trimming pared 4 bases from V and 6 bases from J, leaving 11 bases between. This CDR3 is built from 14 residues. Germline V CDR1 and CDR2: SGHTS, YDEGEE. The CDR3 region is CASSVTGFNSPLHF. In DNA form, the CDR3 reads TGTGCCAGCAGCGTCACAGGGTTTAATTCACCCCTCCACTTT. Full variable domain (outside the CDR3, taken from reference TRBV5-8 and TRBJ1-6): EAGVTQSPTHLIKTRGQQATLRCSPISGHTSVYWYQQALGLGLQFLLWYDEGEERNRGNFPPRFSGRQFPNYSSELNVNALELEDSALYLCASSVTGFNSPLHFGNGTRLTVT.

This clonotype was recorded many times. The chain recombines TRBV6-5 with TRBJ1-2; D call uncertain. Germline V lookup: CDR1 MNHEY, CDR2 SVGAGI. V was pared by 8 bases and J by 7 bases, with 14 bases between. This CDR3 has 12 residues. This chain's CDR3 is CASLPSRGGYTF. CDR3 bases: TGTGCCAGCTTACCATCCCGGGGTGGCTACACCTTC.